This T cell receptor (beta chain) derives from a study of blood T cell repertoires in COVID-19. Study details: Sites in the United States, Italy and Spain provided acute and convalescent COVID-19 samples. The cDNA or gDNA used as material had been derived from T cells, B-cell-depleted T cells, or PBMCs.

Methods used by the authors: Amplification of reference gene primers provided the estimated nucleated cell counts. Measured with immunoSEQ multiplex PCR; TCRdb has only the in-frame clones, and not every one. D and trimming come from the DNA, and the V and J calls and clone size come from that table. The sample includes some 200,000 clones, around nine tenths of them seen just once. This CDR3 region has 16 residues. J was trimmed by 7 bases and V by 2 bases; bases with no gene match: 10. The V gene's germline CDR1 is LGHDT and CDR2 YNNKEL (reference sequence). This receptor was obtained from a man younger than 35 with active or convalescent COVID-19. The sequenced material came from peripheral blood. The chain uses TRBV3-1 (or the pseudogene TRBV3-2) and TRBJ2-7, with 11 bases fitting TRBD1. The CDR3 nucleotides read TGTGCCAGCAGCCAATCCGGACAGGGGGCGTTTGGGGAGCAGTACTTC. Its protein is CASSQSGQGAFGEQYF.